This record concerns one T cell receptor (beta chain) sequence. Some clones are missing from TCRdb's copy, which holds only in-frame ones; the method was immunoSEQ multiplex PCR. The sample shows fewer than 150,000 clones, 85% to 95% of them seen only once. These data come from a study of T cell responses to AZD1222 COVID-19 vaccine. Trimming cost V 3 bases and J 3 bases, with 12 bases left between them. This CDR3 is 14 amino acids long. Germline CDR1 reads SGDLS; CDR2 reads YYNGEE. The TCR comes from an adult in good health. Source: peripheral blood, taken on day 0 of AZD1222 vaccination. The chain is built from TRBV9 and TRBJ2-5; D might be TRBD2 (5 bases). CDR3 residues: CASSGTDSKETQYF. The CDR3 bases are TGTGCCAGCAGCGGGACGGACTCAAAAGAGACCCAGTACTTC.